A selection of T cell receptor beta chains follows, all from one sample in a study of OX40 agonist ivuxolimab in advanced cancers. Method: immunoSEQ multiplex PCR; TCRdb's copy keeps in-frame clones and lacks some. The repertoire holds 80,000 or so clones, with around 91% as singletons. The source material was CD4+ or CD8+ T cells sorted from blood, sampled in a trial of the OX40 agonist ivuxolimab. These receptor sequences come from an adult with an advanced solid tumor such as melanoma, head and neck, liver or kidney cancer. Each CDR3 is given with its conserved first and last residue. A D gene is named only where the DNA matches it firmly. Rows give clone size only sometimes, using once, few, many, or a class for an expanded clone.

clone_size | d_call | j_call | v_call | cdr3_aa | cdr3_nt
NA | TRBD2 | TRBJ2-1 | TRBV2 | CASMVGTSVVNEQFF | TGTGCCAGCATGGTGGGCACTAGCGTGGTCAATGAGCAGTTCTTC
NA | TRBD1 | TRBJ2-4 | TRBV27 | CASTGTGITIQYF | TGTGCCAGCACCGGGACAGGCATAACCATTCAGTACTTC
NA | NA | TRBJ1-4 | TRBV6-1 | CASSERKGGANEKLFF | TGTGCCAGCAGTGAAAGGAAGGGAGGGGCTAATGAAAAACTGTTTTTT
NA | TRBD1 | TRBJ1-6 | TRBV5-8 | CASRLRGLGSPLHF | TGTGCCAGCAGACTCAGGGGGCTGGGATCACCCCTCCACTTT
NA | NA | TRBJ2-1 | TRBV5-1 | CASSQVGGNEQFF | TGCGCCAGCAGCCAGGTGGGCGGGAATGAGCAGTTCTTC
NA | NA | TRBJ2-3 | TRBV6-5 | CASSPGSDTQYF | TGTGCCAGCAGTCCAGGATCAGATACGCAGTATTTT
NA | NA | TRBJ2-1 | TRBV5-1 | CASSSGSPGYNEQFF | TGCGCCAGCAGTTCTGGTTCGCCCGGCTACAATGAGCAGTTCTTC
once | NA | TRBJ2-7 | TRBV7-2 | CASSFGGASYEQYF | TGTGCCAGCAGCTTCGGCGGTGCCTCCTACGAGCAGTACTTC
NA | NA | TRBJ2-5 | TRBV15 | CATSRDQSGTTQETQYF | TGTGCCACCAGCAGAGATCAGTCAGGTACCACCCAAGAGACCCAGTACTTC
NA | NA | TRBJ2-1 | TRBV5-1 | CASSLDWAGEQFF | TGCGCCAGCAGCTTGGATTGGGCGGGAGAGCAGTTCTTC
NA | NA | TRBJ2-5 | TRBV4-2 | CASSQPGGETQYF | TGTGCCAGCAGCCAACCCGGAGGAGAGACCCAGTACTTC
NA | TRBD1 | TRBJ1-5 | TRBV6-1 | CASSGSLDRGNQPQHF | TGTGCCAGCAGTGGCTCGCTAGACAGGGGAAATCAGCCCCAGCATTTT
NA | NA | TRBJ2-5 | TRBV19 | CASSMGSILQETQYF | TGTGCCAGTAGTATGGGTAGCATTCTCCAAGAGACCCAGTACTTC
NA | NA | TRBJ1-5 | TRBV6-5 | CASSYDRVGNGPQHF | TGTGCCAGCAGTTACGACCGAGTGGGCAATGGGCCCCAGCATTTT
NA | NA | TRBJ1-4 | TRBV5-1 | CASSLGQGYEKLFF | TGCGCCAGCAGCTTGGGGCAGGGCTATGAAAAACTGTTTTTT
NA | NA | TRBJ2-1 | TRBV30 | CASSRSYNEQFF | TGTGCGTCAAGCCGTTCCTACAATGAGCAGTTCTTC
NA | NA | TRBJ2-7 | TRBV7-2 | CASSLGGLGGYEQYF | TGTGCCAGCAGCTTAGGAGGGTTGGGGGGCTACGAGCAGTACTTC
NA | TRBD1 | TRBJ2-5 | TRBV5-4 | CASSLGTGIGSGGETQYF | TGTGCCAGCAGCCTTGGGACAGGGATCGGATCTGGGGGAGAGACCCAGTACTTC
NA | NA | TRBJ2-2 | TRBV28 | CASRRGGTGELFF | TGTGCCAGCAGGAGAGGGGGCACCGGGGAGCTGTTTTTT
NA | NA | TRBJ1-5 | TRBV11-3 | CASSLDIRNRIIFRRQPQHF | TGTGCCAGCAGCTTAGATATAAGGAATCGGATTATATTCCGGAGGCAGCCCCAGCATTTT
NA | NA | TRBJ2-7 | TRBV11-3 | CASSPRDRPTGHEQYF | TGTGCCAGCAGCCCAAGGGACCGCCCCACCGGCCACGAGCAGTACTTC
NA | NA | TRBJ1-2 | TRBV19 | CASSTGPSYTF | TGTGCCAGTAGTACCGGTCCGAGCTACACCTTC
NA | NA | TRBJ1-2 | TRBV2 | CASKMRDGWLDNYGYTF | TGTGCCAGCAAAATGCGGGACGGATGGTTGGATAACTATGGCTACACCTTC
many | TRBD2 | TRBJ2-1 | TRBV11-3 | CASSLVAGSDEQFF | TGTGCCAGCAGCTTAGTAGCGGGGAGCGATGAGCAGTTCTTC
NA | NA | TRBJ1-4 | TRBV6-1 | CASRRSGGKLFF | TGTGCCAGCAGGCGCTCGGGGGGAAAACTGTTTTTT
NA | NA | TRBJ1-2 | TRBV4-3 | CASSQVSGPREGYTF | TGCGCCAGCAGCCAAGTCAGTGGCCCGAGGGAGGGCTACACCTTC
few | TRBD2 | TRBJ2-3 | TRBV19 | CASSMVAGGPGTDTQYF | TGTGCCAGTAGTATGGTAGCGGGGGGGCCTGGCACAGATACGCAGTATTTT
NA | TRBD2 | TRBJ2-1 | TRBV6-5 | CASSQTSGWTSEQFF | TGTGCCAGCAGCCAAACTAGCGGCTGGACAAGTGAGCAGTTCTTC
NA | NA | TRBJ1-3 | TRBV9 | CASSAPGTGNTIYF | TGTGCCAGCAGCGCCCCCGGGACGGGAAACACCATATATTTT
NA | NA | TRBJ1-1 | TRBV20-1 | CSGADNTEAFF | TGCAGTGGTGCGGACAACACTGAAGCTTTCTTT
NA | NA | TRBJ2-3 | TRBV6-5 | CASNRLEDTDTQYF | TGTGCCAGCAACAGACTAGAGGACACAGATACGCAGTATTTT
NA | TRBD2 | TRBJ2-1 | TRBV7-7 | CASSGGSGGAYEQFF | TGTGCTAGCAGCGGAGGGAGCGGGGGGGCCTATGAGCAGTTCTTC
NA | NA | TRBJ2-3 | TRBV21-1 | CASSGGPTDTQYF | TGTGCCAGCAGCGGGGGGCCCACAGATACGCAGTATTTT
NA | NA | TRBJ2-1 | TRBV7-9 | CATQLGTYNEQFF | TGTGCCACCCAACTAGGAACCTACAATGAGCAGTTCTTC
NA | NA | TRBJ2-7 | TRBV19 | CASSTTSYEQYF | TGTGCCAGTAGTACAACAAGCTACGAGCAGTACTTC
once | TRBD1 | TRBJ2-7 | TRBV6-1 | CASIPRQGEQYF | TGTGCCAGCATCCCTCGACAGGGCGAGCAGTACTTC
NA | NA | TRBJ1-3 | TRBV7-9 | CASSRLLNSGNTIYF | TGTGCCAGCAGCCGACTGTTGAACTCTGGAAACACCATATATTTT
NA | NA | TRBJ1-4 | TRBV19 | CASSIPTGQNEKLFF | TGTGCCAGTAGTATTCCAACGGGGCAGAATGAAAAACTGTTTTTT
NA | NA | TRBJ2-5 | TRBV7-9 | CASSFQETQYF | TGTGCCAGCAGCTTTCAAGAGACCCAGTACTTC
NA | TRBD2 | TRBJ2-7 | TRBV7-9 | CASSQSGNSYEQYF | TGTGCCAGCAGCCAAAGCGGGAACTCGTACGAGCAGTACTTC
NA | NA | TRBJ2-7 | TRBV12-5 | CASGTDMTVRSEAYEQYF | TGTGCTAGTGGGACGGACATGACGGTTAGGTCCGAGGCGTACGAGCAGTACTTC
NA | TRBD2 | TRBJ2-2 | TRBV10-3 | CAISAGLAGPPGELFF | TGTGCCATCAGTGCCGGACTAGCGGGACCCCCCGGGGAGCTGTTTTTT
NA | NA | TRBJ1-1 | TRBV7-2 | CASSFVPGETEAFF | TGTGCCAGCAGCTTTGTCCCCGGGGAGACTGAAGCTTTCTTT
NA | NA | TRBJ1-2 | TRBV7-9 | CASSSTGPSYGYTF | TGTGCCAGCAGCTCGACAGGACCCTCCTATGGCTACACCTTC
NA | NA | TRBJ1-5 | TRBV19 | CASSTGAYSNQPQHF | TGTGCCAGTAGTACGGGGGCCTATAGCAATCAGCCCCAGCATTTT
NA | NA | TRBJ2-7 | TRBV11-3 | CASRSRQSYEQYF | TGTGCCAGCAGGTCGAGACAGTCCTACGAGCAGTACTTC
NA | NA | TRBJ1-2 | TRBV28 | CASSGGAPYGYTF | TGTGCCAGCAGTGGAGGCGCCCCTTATGGCTACACCTTC